Sequencing of this TCR beta chain was carried out in a study of blood T cell repertoires in COVID-19. This table comes from immunoSEQ multiplex PCR, and its TCRdb copy is limited to in-frame clones, with some not included. The table has fewer than 60,000 clones, roughly 85% seen once. The CDR3 is 14 residues long. The ends lost 6 bases at V and 6 bases at J; junction bases unmatched: 6. Germline V gives CDR1 MNHEY, CDR2 SVGAGI. This chain links TRBV6-5 with TRBJ1-5; 9 positions match TRBD1. This TCR derives from a man aged 70 or older with acute or convalescent COVID-19. Sequences were obtained from peripheral blood. CDR3: CASREGQGGQPQHF. The CDR3 DNA is TGTGCCAGCAGAGAGGGACAGGGAGGTCAGCCCCAGCATTTT.